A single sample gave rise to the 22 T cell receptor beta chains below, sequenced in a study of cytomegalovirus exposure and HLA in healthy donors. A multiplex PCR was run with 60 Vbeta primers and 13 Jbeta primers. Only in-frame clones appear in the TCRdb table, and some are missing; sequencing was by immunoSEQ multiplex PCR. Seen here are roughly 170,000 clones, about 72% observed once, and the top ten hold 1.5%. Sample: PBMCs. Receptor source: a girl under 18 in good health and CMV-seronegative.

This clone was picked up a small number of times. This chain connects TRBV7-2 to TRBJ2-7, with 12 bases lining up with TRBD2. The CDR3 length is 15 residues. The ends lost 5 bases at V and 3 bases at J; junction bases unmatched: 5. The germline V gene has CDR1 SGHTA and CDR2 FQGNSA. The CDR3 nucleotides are TGTGCCAGCAGCGCTCTACTAGCGGGGGGCTACGAGCAGTACTTC. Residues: CASSALLAGGYEQYF.

The CDR3: CASSLGLRSAGYGYTF. CDR3 DNA: TGTGCCAGCAGCTTAGGCCTACGGTCCGCAGGCTATGGCTACACCTTC. This chain connects TRBV13 to TRBJ1-2; no clear D. Deletions cut 0 bases from V and 4 bases from J, with 15 bases between. Per the germline V gene, CDR1 is PRHDT and CDR2 is FYEKMQ (reference sequence). This CDR3 has 16 residues.

CDR3 bases: TGTGCCAGTACCAACCTAGGGGGAGAGGCCGAGGGCTACACCTTC. Its translation is CASTNLGGEAEGYTF. The chain is built from TRBV19 and TRBJ1-2, with D possibly matching TRBD1 (6 bases). This CDR3 is 15 amino acids long. Germline CDR1 LNHDA, CDR2 SQIVND (reference sequence). The V end was cut by 7 bases, the J end by 8 bases, with 23 bases between.

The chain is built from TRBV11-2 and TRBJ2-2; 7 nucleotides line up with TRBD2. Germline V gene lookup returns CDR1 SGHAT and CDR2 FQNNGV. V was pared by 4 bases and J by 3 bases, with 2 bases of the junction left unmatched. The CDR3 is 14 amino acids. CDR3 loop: CASSSSGHTGELFF. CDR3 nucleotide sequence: TGTGCCAGCAGCTCTAGCGGCCACACCGGGGAGCTGTTTTTT. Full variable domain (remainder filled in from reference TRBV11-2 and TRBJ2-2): EAGVAQSPRYKIIEKRQSVAFWCNPISGHATLYWYQQILGQGPKLLIQFQNNGVVDDSQLPKDRFSAERLKGVDSTLKIQPAKLEDSAVYLCASSSSGHTGELFFGEGSRLTVL.

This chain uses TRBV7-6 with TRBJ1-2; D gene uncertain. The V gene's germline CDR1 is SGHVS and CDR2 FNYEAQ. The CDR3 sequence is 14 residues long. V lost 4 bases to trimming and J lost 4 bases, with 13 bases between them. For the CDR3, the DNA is TGTGCCAGCAGCTCATTGGGCAGTGGCTATGGCTACACCTTC. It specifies CASSSLGSGYGYTF.

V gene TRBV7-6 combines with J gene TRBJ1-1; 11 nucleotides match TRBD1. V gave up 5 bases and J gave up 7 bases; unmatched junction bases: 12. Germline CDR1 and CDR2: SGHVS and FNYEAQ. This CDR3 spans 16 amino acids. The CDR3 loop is CASSPGQGAKVVEAFF. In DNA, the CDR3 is TGTGCCAGCAGCCCCGGACAGGGGGCTAAAGTAGTTGAAGCTTTCTTT.

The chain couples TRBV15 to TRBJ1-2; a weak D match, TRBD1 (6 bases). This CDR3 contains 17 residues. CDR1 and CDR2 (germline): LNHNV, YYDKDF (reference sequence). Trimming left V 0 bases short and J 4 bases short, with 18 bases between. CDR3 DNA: TGTGCCACCAGCAGAGAAGGAAAAAGGGGGAGGGCCTATGGCTACACCTTC. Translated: CATSREGKRGRAYGYTF.

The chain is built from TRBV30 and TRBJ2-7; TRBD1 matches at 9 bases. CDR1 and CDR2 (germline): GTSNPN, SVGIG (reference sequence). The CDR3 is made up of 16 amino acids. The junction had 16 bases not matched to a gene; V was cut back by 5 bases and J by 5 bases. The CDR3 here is CAWGVTRTGQGHEQYF. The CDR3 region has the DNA TGTGCCTGGGGGGTTACTCGGACGGGACAGGGCCACGAGCAGTACTTC. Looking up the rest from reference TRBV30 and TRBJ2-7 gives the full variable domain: SQTIHQWPATLVQPVGSPLSLECTVEGTSNPNLYWYRQAAGRGLQLLFYSVGIGQISSEVPQNLSASRPQDRQFILSSKKLLLSDSGFYLCAWGVTRTGQGHEQYFGPGTRLTVT.

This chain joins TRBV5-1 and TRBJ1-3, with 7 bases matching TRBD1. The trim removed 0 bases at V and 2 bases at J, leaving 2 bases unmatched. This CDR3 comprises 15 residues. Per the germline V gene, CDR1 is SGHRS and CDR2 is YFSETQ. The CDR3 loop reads CASSLGQGPGNTIYF. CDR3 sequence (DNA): TGCGCCAGCAGCTTGGGACAGGGCCCTGGAAACACCATATATTTT.

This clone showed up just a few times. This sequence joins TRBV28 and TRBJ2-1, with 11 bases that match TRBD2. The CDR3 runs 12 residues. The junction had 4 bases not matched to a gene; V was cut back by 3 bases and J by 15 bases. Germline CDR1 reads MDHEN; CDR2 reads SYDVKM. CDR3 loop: CASSLLTSGAFF. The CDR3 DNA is TGTGCCAGCAGTTTGCTGACTAGCGGGGCGTTCTTC.

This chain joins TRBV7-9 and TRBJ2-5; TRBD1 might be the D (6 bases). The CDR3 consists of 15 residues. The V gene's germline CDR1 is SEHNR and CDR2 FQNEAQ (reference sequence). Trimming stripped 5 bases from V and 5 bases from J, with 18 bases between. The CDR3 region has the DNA TGTGCCAGCAGCCGGACAGCGACGAGGGGGGAGACCCAGTACTTC. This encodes CASSRTATRGETQYF.

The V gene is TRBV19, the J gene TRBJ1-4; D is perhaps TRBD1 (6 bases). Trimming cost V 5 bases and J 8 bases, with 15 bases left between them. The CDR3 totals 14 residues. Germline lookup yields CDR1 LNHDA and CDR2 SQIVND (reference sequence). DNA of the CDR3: TGTGCCAGTAGTCCTCTACAGGGTGGGGAAAAACTGTTTTTT. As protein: CASSPLQGGEKLFF.

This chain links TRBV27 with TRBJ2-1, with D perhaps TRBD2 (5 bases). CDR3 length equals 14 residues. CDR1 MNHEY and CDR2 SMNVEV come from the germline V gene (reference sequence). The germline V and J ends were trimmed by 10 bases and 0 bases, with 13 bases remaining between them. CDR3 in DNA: TGTGCCACCCTACCACGGGGCTCCTACAATGAGCAGTTCTTC. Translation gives CATLPRGSYNEQFF.

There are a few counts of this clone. CDR3 coding DNA: TGTGCCAGCAGCGTAGAAGGGGCAGGGGGAAACACCATATATTTT. It codes for CASSVEGAGGNTIYF. The genes are TRBV9 and TRBJ1-3, with TRBD1 as a possible D gene (5 bases). Trimming took 0 bases from V and 4 from J, leaving 11 bases between them. CDR3 length: 15 residues. CDR1 and CDR2 (germline): SGDLS, YYNGEE.

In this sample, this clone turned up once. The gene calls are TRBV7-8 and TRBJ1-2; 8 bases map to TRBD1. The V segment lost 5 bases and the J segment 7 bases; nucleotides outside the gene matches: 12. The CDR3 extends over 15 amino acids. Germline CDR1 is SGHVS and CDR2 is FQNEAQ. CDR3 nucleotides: TGTGCCAGCAGCCGAAGGGTGGAGGACAGGGTTGGCTACACCTTC. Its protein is CASSRRVEDRVGYTF.

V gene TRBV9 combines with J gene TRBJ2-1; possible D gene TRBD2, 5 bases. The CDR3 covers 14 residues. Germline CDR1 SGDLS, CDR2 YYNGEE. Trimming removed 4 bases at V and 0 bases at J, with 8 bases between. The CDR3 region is CASSLGSSYNEQFF. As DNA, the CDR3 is TGTGCCAGCAGCTTGGGGAGCTCCTACAATGAGCAGTTCTTC.

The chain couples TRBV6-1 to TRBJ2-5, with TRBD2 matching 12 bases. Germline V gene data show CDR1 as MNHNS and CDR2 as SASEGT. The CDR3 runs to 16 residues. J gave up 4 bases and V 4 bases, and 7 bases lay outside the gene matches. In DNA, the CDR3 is TGTGCCAGCAGTGTGCCTAGCGGGGGGGCCGGAGAGACCCAGTACTTC. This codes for CASSVPSGGAGETQYF.

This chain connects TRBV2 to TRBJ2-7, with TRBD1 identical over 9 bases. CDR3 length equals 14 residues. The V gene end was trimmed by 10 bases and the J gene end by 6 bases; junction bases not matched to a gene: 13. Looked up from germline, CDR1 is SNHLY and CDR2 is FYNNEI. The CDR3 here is CATETGQGRSEQYF. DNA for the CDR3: TGTGCCACAGAAACGGGACAGGGTAGGTCCGAGCAGTACTTC.

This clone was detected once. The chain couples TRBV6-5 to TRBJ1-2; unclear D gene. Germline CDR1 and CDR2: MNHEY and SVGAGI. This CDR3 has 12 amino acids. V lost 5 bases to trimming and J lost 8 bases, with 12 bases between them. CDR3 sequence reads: CASSPLGEGYTF. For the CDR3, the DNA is TGTGCCAGCAGTCCCCTCGGGGAGGGCTACACCTTC.

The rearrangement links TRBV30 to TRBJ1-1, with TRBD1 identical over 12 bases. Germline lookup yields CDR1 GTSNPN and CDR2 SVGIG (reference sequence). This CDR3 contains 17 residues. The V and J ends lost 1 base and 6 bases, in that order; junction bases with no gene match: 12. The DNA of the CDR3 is TGTGCCTGGAGTGGGAGAGGGACAGGGGGCCTTCGGGCTGAAGCTTTCTTT. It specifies CAWSGRGTGGLRAEAFF.

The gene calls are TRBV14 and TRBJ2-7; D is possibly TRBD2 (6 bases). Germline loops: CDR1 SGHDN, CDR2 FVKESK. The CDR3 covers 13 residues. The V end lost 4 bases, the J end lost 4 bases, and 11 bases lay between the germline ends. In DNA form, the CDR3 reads TGTGCCAGCAGCCGGCGGGACGGATACGAGCAGTACTTC. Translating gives CASSRRDGYEQYF. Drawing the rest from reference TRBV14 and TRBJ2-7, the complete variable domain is EAGVTQFPSHSVIEKGQTVTLRCDPISGHDNLYWYRRVMGKEIKFLLHFVKESKQDESGMPNNRFLAERTGGTYSTLKVQPAELEDSGVYFCASSRRDGYEQYFGPGTRLTVT.

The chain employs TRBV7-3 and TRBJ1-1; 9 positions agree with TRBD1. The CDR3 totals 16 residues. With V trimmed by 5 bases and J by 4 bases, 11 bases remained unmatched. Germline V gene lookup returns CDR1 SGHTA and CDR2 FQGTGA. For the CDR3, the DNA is TGTGCCAGCAGCGTTTTACTCCGGGACAGGGTCACTGAAGCTTTCTTT. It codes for CASSVLLRDRVTEAFF.